This TCR beta chain is drawn from a study of shared clonotypes between healthy human individuals. In the study overall: Per donor, CD8 memory used one plate, CD8 naive used two, CD4 memory used three and CD4 naive used three. Study results and caveats: Sharing across a few donors was seen in 4.5% to 6.5% of naive CD4 clonotypes.

In replicate PCRs of sorted subsets, around 200 ng DNA, roughly 27,000 T cell genomes, was used. Using immunoSEQ multiplex PCR, the repertoire was profiled, and TCRdb retains in-frame clones only, with some absent. The profile shows approximately 2.4 million clones, 90% to 97% of them singletons. As for this clone: Its antigen remains unknown.

Germline V CDR1 and CDR2: KGHSH, LQKENI. The CDR3 has 16 amino acids. Trimming shortened V by 2 bases and J by 2 bases, and 14 bases separated the two germline ends. This chain uses TRBV18 with TRBJ2-3; D not certain. The sample taken for sequencing was naive CD4+ T cells sorted from blood. Sample subset: CD45RA+ positively selected. The source is a man younger than 35 in good health. As DNA, the CDR3 is TGTGCCAGCTCACCATTCGCGACCCAGTCCACAGATACGCAGTATTTT. Its translation: CASSPFATQSTDTQYF.